This paragraph covers one T cell receptor (beta chain) sequence. The germline V gene has CDR1 MGHRA and CDR2 YSYEKL. The CDR3 consists of 19 residues. V shed 4 bases and J shed 2 bases, with 23 bases lying between them. The sample belongs to a study of cytomegalovirus exposure and HLA in healthy donors. Assay used: immunoSEQ multiplex PCR; TCRdb lists only in-frame clones, some missing. The sample gives roughly 100,000 clones, 85% to 90% of which show up once; over 3% is in the top ten. The J gene is TRBJ1-4, the V gene TRBV4-1; D is perhaps TRBD1 (6 bases). Sample: PBMCs. The clonotype was recovered from a woman aged 18-30 years in good health and CMV-seropositive. CDR3 coding DNA: TGCGCCAGCAGCCTCGGGCGGGGGCGCGGGGTCGGGACTAATGAAAAACTGTTTTTT. Translating it yields CASSLGRGRGVGTNEKLFF.